Each of the 8 T cell receptor beta chains below was sequenced from the same sample in a study of cytomegalovirus exposure and HLA in healthy donors. Amplification used 60 Vbeta primers and 13 Jbeta primers. The protocol was immunoSEQ multiplex PCR, while the TCRdb copy is restricted to in-frame clones and leaves out a portion. The sample includes about 140,000 clones, approximately 70% of them seen just once. Sequencing was performed on PBMCs. The receptor source for this set is an older woman in good health and CMV-seronegative.

The gene calls are TRBV28 and TRBJ2-5, with a tentative D call TRBD2 (6 bases). The DNA matches TRBJ2-7 better at its end, which makes the J call doubtful. Germline V gene lookup returns CDR1 MDHEN and CDR2 SYDVKM. The length of the CDR3 is 13 residues. This chain's CDR3 is CASRGGASYEQYF. Here the CDR3 DNA reads TGTGCCAGCAGGGGGGGAGCCAGCTACGAGCAGTACTTC.

The gene calls are TRBV6-1 and TRBJ2-5, with 10 bases lining up with TRBD1. This CDR3 is 17 amino acids long. V lost 2 bases and J lost 0; bases outside the gene matches: 6. Germline values: CDR1 MNHNS, CDR2 SASEGT. CDR3 protein: CASSERVGQGDQETQYF. The CDR3 region has the DNA TGTGCCAGCAGTGAAAGGGTCGGACAGGGGGACCAAGAGACCCAGTACTTC.

CDR3 nucleotide sequence: TGTGCCAGCAGTAGGGTCGGGGATTCCCAAGAGACCCAGTACTTC. Its translation: CASSRVGDSQETQYF. The chain links TRBV9 to TRBJ2-5; a weak D match, TRBD2 (5 bases). V gave up 5 bases and J gave up 1 base, with 15 bases separating them. Germline CDR1 SGDLS, CDR2 YYNGEE. The CDR3 extends over 15 amino acids.

This chain joins TRBV23-1 and TRBJ1-2, with 9 positions matching TRBD1. TRBV23-1 is placed among ORFs of uncertain function. CDR3 length: 15 amino acids. V trimming: 2 bases; J trimming: 4 bases; junction bases outside the gene matches: 5. The CDR3 protein is CASSQGGQGSYGYTF. CDR3 nucleotides: TGCGCCAGCAGTCAAGGGGGACAGGGAAGCTATGGCTACACCTTC.

The rearrangement links TRBV18 to TRBJ2-7; D might be TRBD1 (6 bases). Germline assignment: CDR1 KGHSH and CDR2 LQKENI. The V and J ends lost 3 bases and 6 bases respectively, with 18 bases between them. This CDR3 is built from 15 residues. The CDR3 loop is CASSPERGKLSEQYF. The CDR3 nucleotides read TGTGCCAGCTCACCGGAGAGGGGGAAACTAAGCGAGCAGTACTTC.

The V gene is TRBV5-1, the J gene TRBJ1-1; 7 nucleotides align to TRBD1. The CDR3 is 16 residues long. Germline V lookup: CDR1 SGHRS, CDR2 YFSETQ. With V trimmed by 4 bases and J by 0 bases, 9 bases remained unmatched. The CDR3 sequence is CASSTGQVLMNTEAFF. CDR3 coding DNA: TGCGCCAGCAGCACCGGACAGGTCCTTATGAACACTGAAGCTTTCTTT. The full variable domain, completed using reference TRBV5-1 and TRBJ1-1, is KAGVTQTPRYLIKTRGQQVTLSCSPISGHRSVSWYQQTPGQGLQFLFEYFSETQRNKGNFPGRFSGRQFSNSRSEMNVSTLELGDSALYLCASSTGQVLMNTEAFFGQGTRLTVV.

This clone was recorded a few times. The chain combines TRBV7-2 with TRBJ2-3; weak D call: TRBD2 (6 bases). CDR3 length equals 14 residues. The V end lost 8 bases, the J end lost 4 bases, and 16 bases lay between the germline ends. Germline CDR1 reads SGHTA; CDR2 reads FQGNSA. CDR3 bases: TGTGCCAGCTCCCCAAGGCGCGGGGCAGATACGCAGTATTTT. Encoded protein: CASSPRRGADTQYF.

J is TRBJ2-3 and V is TRBV6-1; TRBD2 matches at 11 bases. The CDR3 extends over 17 amino acids. The germline V gene encodes CDR1 MNHNS and CDR2 SASEGT. Losses at the gene ends were 4 bases for V and 1 base for J; bases not matched to a gene: 7. DNA of the CDR3: TGTGCCAGCAGTGTCGCACTAGCGGGAGCCGGCACAGATACGCAGTATTTT. Protein: CASSVALAGAGTDTQYF.